This T cell receptor beta chain was identified during a study of blood T cell repertoires in COVID-19. Overall study context: Samples taken during acute and convalescent COVID-19 were collected in the United States, Italy and Spain.

This CDR3 comprises 14 residues. Germline V gene lookup returns CDR1 SGHRS and CDR2 YFSETQ. Trimming pared 0 bases from V and 6 bases from J, leaving 12 bases between. In the original processing: Reference gene primer amplification gave nucleated cell count estimates. Assay: immunoSEQ multiplex PCR; the TCRdb copy retains only in-frame clones and omits some. D and trimming come from the DNA, and the V and J calls and clone size come from that table. The repertoire holds 50,000 or so clones, with 90% as singletons. This clonotype originated in a man aged 55-75 years with active COVID-19. The J gene is TRBJ1-1, the V gene TRBV5-1, with D possibly TRBD1 on 5 matching bases. The specimen sequenced was peripheral blood. Here the CDR3 reads CASSLDRIEAEAFF. CDR3 in DNA: TGCGCCAGCAGCTTGGACAGGATTGAAGCTGAAGCTTTCTTT.